The present entry profiles one T cell receptor beta chain with its context. This clone's antigen is unknown. The sample holds no much larger clone one base away, and base qualities are not on file. The cohort consisted of 670 or so healthy bone marrow donors. At the time of sampling, all cohort members were nominally healthy, though unrecorded immune exposures were likely present. The donor tested CMV seropositive, placing the donor among the 290 or so seropositive members of the cohort. A peripheral blood sample was provided by each donor, and peripheral blood mononuclear cells were used for TCR beta sequencing. Genomic DNA extraction from the blood cell samples was performed with the Qiagen DNeasy Blood Extraction Kit. This specimen comes from a study of cytomegalovirus exposure and HLA in healthy donors (dated by TCRdb to the late 2010s). General notes on the study: In an earlier analysis of 450 to 750 of the donors, 276 Gb of sequence data and 90 million to 130 million unique TCR beta sequences from 150 million to 200 million T cells were reported. Approximately 300 gigabases of sequencing data and around 80 million unique TCR sequences made up an early release that covered nearly 650 HLA-typed donors. The genetic ancestry cluster associated with self-reported Caucasian donors included 81% of the roughly 360 genotyped donors. The aim of the study was to test whether cataloging public T cell receptors could identify signatures of past pathogen exposure. The study used immunosequencing to profile the T cell repertoires of 666 subjects and linked those repertoires to cytomegalovirus serostatus. A separate validation cohort of over a hundred different subjects was used in addition to the roughly 670-subject first cohort. To predict cytomegalovirus infection status, the study combined high-throughput TCR immunosequencing, statistical association of individual TCRs with disease status, and machine learning. In a later analysis, previously published TCR beta repertoires from several hundred donors were re-analyzed and high-resolution HLA genotyping was added so that TCR occurrence patterns could be studied. In the later analysis, no new phenotypic data were used to find candidate immune exposures; instead, reliance was placed on TCR beta sequences and their occurrence across donors. An earlier analysis of more than 450 of the donors used high-throughput TCR beta sequencing to judge whether each TCR beta V gene segment behaved as functional or pseudogenic. Donor age, sex, ethnicity and CMV serostatus were collected together with the repertoire data. A later genetic analysis used genome-wide SNP genotypes for 398 of the 666 donors, treating that subset as a discovery cohort. Every discovery cohort repertoire had been produced on one sequencing platform. Class I and class II HLA loci were covered by the typing at four-digit resolution. Typing coverage varied by locus: roughly 620-640 donors for A, B, C, DRB1 and DQB1; approximately 520 for DQA1; about 600 for DPA1; some 470 for DPB1. A handful of DR-DQ haplotypes were treated as single units for association and clustering because of strong linkage in the cohort. On average, around 240,000 unique TCR beta nucleotide sequences were sequenced per donor among some 420 genotyped donors of the cohort, with 15% to 20% of those sequences being non-productive. The investigation overall reported the following: A few of the identified cytomegalovirus-associated TCR beta chains were confirmed in vitro to be specific for cytomegalovirus antigens. In a later analysis, TCR association rates were found to vary across HLA loci, with the most associated TCRs seen for DRB1 alleles and the fewest for HLA-C alleles. Correlated functional status among segregating V segments might be attributable to linkage disequilibrium, but an unknown experimental factor could not be ruled out. Immune exposure information for the cohort was limited to CMV serostatus. In an earlier analysis of about 600 of the donors, most TCR beta V segments appeared in productive rearrangements about 90% or about 30% of the time, broadly matching IMGT annotations. The presence/absence analyses assumed that sequencing depth was roughly uniform across donors, and that assumption may not be true. Some 15 rarely observed V segments, including chromosome 9 orphons, were excluded from the earlier analysis of about 600 of the donors because counts were too low. Cytomegalovirus status was reported to be diagnosed by the classifier with high specificity and sensitivity in both the original and validation cohorts. When HLA alleles, especially DR and DQ, strongly co-occurred, attributing TCR associations to individual alleles was difficult. Because some donors lacked HLA typing at each locus, the association tests relied only on the typed subset. In a later analysis, HLA-associated TCR beta chains were found to be more clonally expanded and to have lower generation probabilities than equally common non-associated chains. Most CMV-associated TCR beta chains appeared to be HLA-restricted in a later analysis, and the HLA associations seemed to be driven largely by CMV exposure. The study listed 164 TCR beta chains as associated with cytomegalovirus. According to a later analysis, parvovirus B19, influenza, CMV and Epstein-Barr virus appeared linked to several top co-occurrence clusters. V-gene and J-gene trimming of TCR beta chains was associated with a missense DCLRE1C variant in a later genetic analysis, and the association was replicated in an independent cohort. A later analysis associated 16,951 TCR beta sequences with specific HLA alleles at a false discovery rate of 0.05. Across donors, most TCR sequences were observed very rarely, whereas some public TCRs were present in many individuals. In this cohort, only TCR beta chains were sequenced, and detectable features were limited by the absence of alpha or paired-chain data. According to a later genetic analysis, donors in an Asian-associated ancestry cluster had fewer N-insertions in productive TCRs than the approximately 650-donor mean. The sequencing pipeline was judged likely to have produced a cluster of highly shared sequence variants as a technical artifact. According to the authors, the approach could potentially be generalized to other disease states and immunological phenotypes. A further reported finding was that TCR beta sequences accurately predicted the HLA-A and HLA-B alleles for most subjects in the first cohort.

Libraries were made using the immunoSEQ multiplex PCR assay. The multiplex PCR relied on a mix of 60 forward primers for TCR Vbeta segments and 13 reverse primers for TCR Jbeta segments. Amplification of the CDR3 region of rearranged TCR beta genes was performed with a multiplex PCR assay on genomic DNA. Amplified TCR beta libraries were sequenced as 87-base-pair reads on the Illumina HiSeq System. Per the original workflow: A later analysis counted 65 million to 90 million unique TCR beta chains across the 666 repertoires, and some 11 million of these chains were shared by at least two donors. A nearest-neighbor algorithm error-corrected the raw reads and collapsed the reads into unique sequences, merging closely related sequences to remove PCR and sequencing errors. Alignment of CDR3 sequences to IMGT reference sequences was used to assign V, D and J gene segments. For a sequence to be retained, a match of at least six nucleotides to both a V gene segment and a J gene segment was required. A rearrangement counted as productive if the CDR3 had no stop codons and remained in frame with V and J, and every other rearrangement counted as non-productive. Following IMGT convention, CDR3 was defined as the stretch from the second conserved V-encoded cysteine up to the conserved J-encoded phenylalanine. The earlier analysis of 500 to 750 of the donors excluded any sequence lacking an unambiguous match to a single V gene segment. An earlier analysis of several hundred of the donors classified V segments as functional when productive rearrangements were above 56.7% and as segregating when the standard deviation between donors was above 5%. A statistical classification framework was built for diagnosing cytomegalovirus status from the catalog of TCR beta chain sequences. In a later analysis, TCR nucleotide sequences were compared against IMGT/GENE-DB human TR gene sequences so that V and J genes could be assigned. In a later analysis, CDR3 sequences and most-parsimonious VDJ recombination scenarios were assigned using the TCRdist pipeline. In a later analysis, each TCR beta chain was defined by its CDR3 amino acid sequence together with its V-gene family, and reads lacking a unique V-gene family were excluded. A later analysis removed 500 to 600 highly shared, low-generation-probability nucleotide sequences to deal with suspected cross-contamination and a sequencing artifact. In a later analysis, a clonal expansion index was calculated for each public chain from normalized within-repertoire ranks of inferred template counts. Generation probabilities in a later analysis came from a VDJ recombination model fitted to out-of-frame rearrangements, and those results were checked against IGoR. Hypergeometric tests were used in a later analysis to score TCR-TCR, TCR-HLA and TCR-CMV co-occurrence, with a repertoire-size bias correction applied to the TCR pairs. A later analysis estimated false discovery rates by permuting HLA or CMV assignments 20 times. In a later analysis, co-occurring TCRs were grouped with DBSCAN, and TCRdist sequence similarity was added when clustering was performed within HLA-allele-positive subsets. Repertoires with fewer than 30,000 or more than 120,000 public chains were left out of co-occurrence clustering, as were five repertoires with anomalous nucleotide sharing. TCRdb took this table from immuneACCESS and kept in-frame rearrangements with V and J called. Such tables lack part of the clones; where checked against another copy, unresolved V genes explain under half of the gap, and the rest is unexplained. The V and J calls and clone size were taken over from that table, and D and trimming were inferred from the DNA. The sample table records roughly 120,000 clones; around 68% of these occur just once. The top ten clones comprise about 9.9% of the sample.

The sequence came from a woman aged 50 to 60 in good health and CMV-seropositive. Sequenced: PBMCs.

The DNA is as follows: TGTGCCAGCAGCCTCAGACTAGCGGGAGAAGCAGTCCGAACCTACGAGCAGTACTTC. The translation is CASSLRLAGEAVRTYEQYF. The chain couples TRBV7-2 to TRBJ2-7, and 12 junction bases match TRBD2. The germline V gene sets CDR1 to SGHTA and CDR2 to FQGNSA. Measured from the cysteine to the phenylalanine, the CDR3 is 19 residues long. Just CDR3 DNA is preserved here, 57 bases in frame from base 1. Germline trimming amounts to 5 bases on V and 2 bases on J, with 16 as the count of junction bases outside the gene matches. The full variable domain, with segments outside the CDR3 supplied by the reference TRBV7-2 and TRBJ2-7 proteins, appears as GAGVSQSPSNKVTEKGKDVELRCDPISGHTALYWYRQSLGQGLEFLIYFQGNSAPDKSGLPSDRFSAERTGGSVSTLTIQRTQQEDSAVYLCASSLRLAGEAVRTYEQYFGPGTRLTVT.